The 21 T cell receptor beta chains presented below share a single source sample, sequenced in a study of cytomegalovirus exposure and HLA in healthy donors. Use of 60 Vbeta and 13 Jbeta primers characterized the PCR. Method: immunoSEQ multiplex PCR; TCRdb's copy keeps in-frame clones and lacks some. The sample includes 75,000 to 95,000 clones, about three fifths of them seen just once. Sequencing input: PBMCs. The receptors were gathered from a man aged 25-45 years in good health and CMV-seronegative.

This clone was picked up a small number of times. The chain is built from TRBV29-1 and TRBJ1-1; 7 nucleotides line up with TRBD1. The germline V gene encodes CDR1 SQVTM and CDR2 ANQGSEA. J was trimmed by 5 bases and V by 7 bases; bases with no gene match: 10. The CDR3 has 13 residues. This CDR3 reads CSATGEYGTEAFF. The CDR3 coding sequence is TGCAGCGCCACAGGGGAATATGGAACTGAAGCTTTCTTT.

CDR3 bases: TGCGCCAGCAGCCCCGGGGGGGCCAAAAACATTCAGTACTTC. Translated, it gives CASSPGGAKNIQYF. The genes are TRBV5-1 and TRBJ2-4, with 7 bases matching TRBD2. Trimming took 4 bases from V and 1 from J; bases not matched to a gene: 2. Per the germline V gene, CDR1 is SGHRS and CDR2 is YFSETQ. This CDR3 contains 14 residues.

V is TRBV7-9 and J is TRBJ1-5, with 12 bases fitting TRBD1. The CDR3 has 16 residues. Per germline, CDR1 SEHNR and CDR2 FQNEAQ (reference sequence). The trim removed 4 bases at V and 1 base at J, leaving 2 bases unmatched. CDR3 sequence (DNA): TGTGCCAGCAGCTCGGGACAGGGGGCAAGCAATCAGCCCCAGCATTTT. Translation gives CASSSGQGASNQPQHF.

The chain combines TRBV6-6 with TRBJ1-3; D remains ambiguous. Germline loops: CDR1 MNHNY, CDR2 SVGAGI (reference sequence). The ends were cut back, 1 base at V and 0 bases at J, with 10 bases in the middle. The CDR3 has 16 residues. The CDR3 region has the DNA TGTGCCAGCAGTTACTTTCCCAGGCACTCTGGAAACACCATATATTTT. It is translated as CASSYFPRHSGNTIYF.

The chain is built from TRBV10-3 and TRBJ1-5; D gene unclear. Germline CDR1 ENHRY, CDR2 SYGVKD. The CDR3 has 16 residues. The V and J ends lost 2 bases and 0 bases respectively, with 11 bases between them. For the CDR3, the DNA is TGTGCCATCAGTGAGGAGGCAGATTATAGCAATCAGCCCCAGCATTTT. This gives the protein CAISEEADYSNQPQHF.

This clone was observed a few times. The chain has TRBV10-3 and TRBJ2-3, with a weak D call TRBD2 (5 bases). The CDR3 is made up of 14 amino acids. V shed 3 bases and J shed 8 bases, with 15 bases lying between them. The germline gives CDR1 ENHRY, CDR2 SYGVKD. For the CDR3, the DNA is TGTGCCATCAGTGAAGGTCAAACCGGAGGTACGCAGTATTTT. This codes for CAISEGQTGGTQYF.

The V and J genes are TRBV7-9 and TRBJ2-2; tentative D call: TRBD1 (6 bases). The germline CDR1 and CDR2 sequences are SEHNR and FQNEAQ (reference sequence). The CDR3 totals 16 residues. With 6 bases removed from V and 2 bases from J, the gap between germline ends came to 16 bases. This CDR3 is CASSQYRDINTGELFF. Here the CDR3 DNA reads TGTGCCAGCAGTCAGTATCGGGACATCAACACCGGGGAGCTGTTTTTT.

This clone was recorded a few times. In DNA form, the CDR3 reads TGTGCCAGCTCACCTTATACGGGACTCGGGGCCAACGTCCTGACTTTC. Its protein is CASSPYTGLGANVLTF. The chain recombines TRBV18 with TRBJ2-6; possibly TRBD2 for D (6 bases). CDR3 length: 16 amino acids. Trimming left V 3 bases short and J 4 bases short, with 13 bases between. Germline CDR1 reads KGHSH; CDR2 reads LQKENI.

The chain uses TRBV6-1 and TRBJ1-6, with TRBD1 matching 8 bases. Germline V gene sequence: CDR1 MNHNS, CDR2 SASEGT. The V segment lost 7 bases and the J segment 14 bases; nucleotides outside the gene matches: 7. CDR3 size: 12 residues. For the CDR3, the DNA is TGTGCCAGCACCAGGGACAGGCTGGCCCTCCACTTT. Translated, it gives CASTRDRLALHF.

On this clone itself: The junction departs from the called germline gene at one end, perhaps through a read error. V usage is TRBV7-9 and J usage is TRBJ2-2; 7 bases align to TRBD2. CDR3 length: 16 amino acids. CDR1 SEHNR and CDR2 FQNEAQ come from the germline V gene (reference sequence). CDR3 DNA sequence: TGTTCCAGCAGCCCTTCGATGTGGGAGGGCACCGGGGAGCTGTTTTTT. Translating it yields CSSSPSMWEGTGELFF. The variable domain in full, with the rest retrieved from reference TRBV7-9 and TRBJ2-2, is DTGVSQNPRHKITKRGQNVTFRCDPISEHNRLYWYRQTLGQGPEFLTYFQNEAQLEKSRLLSDRFSAERPKGSFSTLEIQRTEQGDSAMYLCSSSPSMWEGTGELFFGEGSRLTVL.

V and J are TRBV4-2 and TRBJ2-6; 9 bases agree with TRBD1. CDR1 is LGHNA and CDR2 is YNFKEQ in the germline V gene. V lost 4 bases to trimming and J lost 0 bases; unmatched junction nucleotides: 7. CDR3 length equals 18 residues. The CDR3 DNA reads as TGTGCCAGCAGCCTAACGGGACAGGGTGACTCTGGGGCCAACGTCCTGACTTTC. Protein: CASSLTGQGDSGANVLTF.

The rearrangement links TRBV11-2 to TRBJ1-2; D is unresolved. Trimming removed 0 bases at V and 4 bases at J, with 6 bases between. This CDR3 is built from 13 residues. Germline V lookup: CDR1 SGHAT, CDR2 FQNNGV. The CDR3 spells CASSLEVGYGYTF. The CDR3 DNA reads TGTGCCAGCAGCTTAGAGGTCGGCTATGGCTACACCTTC.

The chain carries TRBV7-2 and TRBJ2-7, with 9 bases aligning to TRBD1. Per the germline V gene, CDR1 is SGHTA and CDR2 is FQGNSA. J lost 6 bases, V lost 2 bases, and 8 bases had no gene match. The CDR3 is 15 amino acids. CDR3 nucleotides: TGTGCCAGCAGCTTATTCGAGGACAGGGGAGGCGAGCAGTACTTC. Residues: CASSLFEDRGGEQYF.

The chain joins TRBV25-1 to TRBJ2-2, with 7 bases lining up with TRBD2. Losses at the gene ends were 5 bases for V and 5 bases for J; bases not matched to a gene: 2. The CDR3 spans 13 residues. CDR1 and CDR2 (germline): MGHDK, SYGVNS. CDR3 protein: CASSSSGTGELFF. CDR3 nucleotides: TGTGCCAGCAGTAGTAGCGGGACCGGGGAGCTGTTTTTT. Full variable domain (rest looked up from reference TRBV25-1 and TRBJ2-2): EADIYQTPRYLVIGTGKKITLECSQTMGHDKMYWYQQDPGMELHLIHYSYGVNSTEKGDLSSESTVSRIRTEHFPLTLESARPSHTSQYLCASSSSGTGELFFGEGSRLTVL.

The chain joins TRBV6-6 to TRBJ1-3; D is undetermined. Per germline, CDR1 MNHNY and CDR2 SVGAGI (reference sequence). This CDR3 contains 13 residues. V lost 3 bases and J 0 bases, leaving 3 bases between the germline ends. Written as DNA, the CDR3 is TGTGCCAGCAGTTATCTCTCTGGAAACACCATATATTTT. Protein sequence: CASSYLSGNTIYF.

The V and J genes are TRBV4-1 and TRBJ2-2, with 8 positions matching TRBD1. The CDR3 loop spans 18 amino acids. V was clipped by 4 bases and J by 0 bases; unmatched bases: 10. Germline V gives CDR1 MGHRA, CDR2 YSYEKL. CDR3 in amino acids: CASSPRGQGATNTGELFF. The CDR3 DNA sequence: TGCGCCAGCAGCCCTCGAGGGCAGGGGGCGACGAACACCGGGGAGCTGTTTTTT.

The chain carries TRBV27 and TRBJ2-7; 7 positions agree with TRBD1. Trimming took 7 bases from V and 5 from J; bases not matched to a gene: 17. Germline CDR1 reads MNHEY; CDR2 reads SMNVEV (reference sequence). This CDR3 has 16 amino acids. The CDR3 coding sequence is TGTGCCAGCACCCGCCGATCACGGACAGGTATCCACGAGCAGTACTTC. This sequence encodes CASTRRSRTGIHEQYF.

The chain recombines TRBV29-1 with TRBJ1-2; 9 nucleotides align to TRBD1. Germline trimming cut 2 bases from V and 4 bases from J; bases unmatched to any gene: 11. Germline V gene lookup returns CDR1 SQVTM and CDR2 ANQGSEA. The CDR3 covers 16 residues. CDR3 sequence reads: CSVEFFGQGTGYGYTF. Written as DNA, the CDR3 is TGCAGCGTTGAATTCTTTGGACAGGGGACGGGCTATGGCTACACCTTC. The full variable domain, its missing parts supplied by reference TRBV29-1 and TRBJ1-2, is SAVISQKPSRDICQRGTSLTIQCQVDSQVTMMFWYRQQPGQSLTLIATANQGSEATYESGFVIDKFPISRPNLTFSTLTVSNMSPEDSSIYLCSVEFFGQGTGYGYTFGSGTRLTVV.

CDR3 coding DNA: TGCAGCGTCCGGAGGGAAGAAAAACTGTTTTTT. Translation: CSVRREEKLFF. V usage is TRBV29-1 and J usage is TRBJ1-4; the D is unclear. The ends were cut back, 6 bases at V and 8 bases at J, with 10 bases in the middle. CDR1 SQVTM and CDR2 ANQGSEA come from the germline V gene. This CDR3 spans 11 amino acids.

This clone was detected only once. The CDR3: CASSKQRALNTEAFF. CDR3 DNA sequence: TGTGCCAGCAGTAAACAGAGGGCGCTGAACACTGAAGCTTTCTTT. The chain is built from TRBV28 and TRBJ1-1; the D is unclear. Per germline, CDR1 MDHEN and CDR2 SYDVKM. The CDR3 runs 15 residues. V lost 5 bases and J lost 0, with 13 bases in between.

This rearrangement joins TRBV7-8 to TRBJ2-5; 9 bases agree with TRBD1. The assigned J gene may be wrong: the sequence end matches TRBJ2-7 better. Germline lookup yields CDR1 SGHVS and CDR2 FQNEAQ. This CDR3 is 15 amino acids long. CDR3 in amino acids: CASSPEPGQGYEQYF. In DNA form, the CDR3 reads TGTGCCAGCAGCCCGGAGCCGGGACAGGGTTACGAGCAGTACTTC.